The table lists the clone carrying this T cell receptor beta chain with a few counts. Its cognate antigen is unknown. The authors ran a second PCR of about 7 to 12 cycles using a sample-barcoded 5' primer and a J-beta primer mix. A single record per CDR3 protein comes from TCRdb applying MiXCR to the 5' RACE reads. Altogether fewer than 600,000 distinct CDR3 sequences are present, over 25% being singletons, with the ten largest covering 3% to 4%. These data come from a study of blood T cells in healthy people across ages. Notes on the study in general: The authors considered diversity estimates from one million T cells to be underestimates. Per million T cells, the diversity of TCR beta decreased roughly linearly as age advanced.

The ends lost 3 bases at V and 7 bases at J; junction bases unmatched: 5. CDR3 length: 15 amino acids. Germline loops: CDR1 SGHAT, CDR2 FQNNGV. These data also formed part of another study, on T cells of mothers and their children. That paper adds: Across the analysis, no persistent microchimeric T cell clones were detected.

The TCR originated in a boy between 2 and 10 years old in good health. This sequence joins TRBV11-2 and TRBJ2-2; TRBD1 agrees at 10 bases. Sequencing was performed on blood. CDR3 sequence reads: CASSLRTGGSGELFF. Written as DNA, the CDR3 is TGTGCCAGCAGCTTGAGGACAGGGGGGAGCGGGGAGCTGTTTTTT.